The clone carrying this T cell receptor beta chain was observed a single time. Construction of TCR beta libraries relied on iRepertoire HTBI primers and on Arm-PCR targeting CDR3 regions. MiXCR was run by TCRdb on the multiplex PCR reads, yielding one entry per CDR3 protein. The data show 450,000 to 700,000 distinct CDR3 sequences, roughly 14% seen once. Time point reported: newly diagnosed GD, antithyroid drugs for less than 3 months. RNA from PBMCs was the source of the TCR library. Germline lookup yields CDR1 LGHNA and CDR2 YNFKEQ. V gave up 0 bases and J gave up 3 bases, with 12 bases separating them. This CDR3 comprises 16 residues. The data were obtained in a study of regulatory T cells in long-lasting Graves disease. These records were also assigned to another study, of T cells in Graves' hyperthyroidism and ophthalmopathy.

This TCR was sampled from a man aged 25 to 45 with Graves disease. The chain employs TRBV4-2 and TRBJ2-1, with D perhaps matching TRBD1 or TRBD2 (6 bases each). The sequenced sample was peripheral blood mononuclear cells (PBMCs), obtained at new diagnosis, from a patient treated with antithyroid drugs. Here the CDR3 DNA reads TGTGCCAGCAGCCAAGACCTAGGGGGGATCTACAATGAGCAGTTCTTC. This translates into CASSQDLGGIYNEQFF.